The present T cell receptor beta chain was sequenced within a study of blood T cell repertoires in COVID-19. About the research overall: PBMCs, B-cell-depleted T cells, or T cells provided the cDNA or gDNA that made up the material.

Assay used: immunoSEQ multiplex PCR; TCRdb lists only in-frame clones, some missing. This sample has 350,000 or so clones, with around nine tenths found just once. V lost 7 bases to trimming and J lost 6 bases, with 19 bases between them. Looked up from germline, CDR1 is MNHEY and CDR2 is SVGAGI. The CDR3 length is 15 residues. The sample comprised peripheral blood. This rearrangement joins TRBV6-5 to TRBJ2-1, with D possibly TRBD1 on 5 matching bases. This receptor was obtained from a woman aged 60 to 75 with COVID-19, enrolled during active disease. The CDR3 here is CASNGAPSGPNEQFF. The CDR3 nucleotides are TGTGCCAGCAATGGGGCCCCCTCAGGCCCCAATGAGCAGTTCTTC.